Following are 27 T cell receptor beta chains from one sample sequenced in a study of blood T cell repertoires in COVID-19. Generated by immunoSEQ multiplex PCR, the TCRdb table keeps only in-frame clones and is missing some. The sample records 300,000 to 400,000 clones, approximately 88% being singletons. Sequencing input: PBMCs or T cells enriched from blood (not recorded which). Receptors were obtained from a man aged 25 to 40 who had recovered from COVID-19.

The CDR3 region is CASISGGSRSYEQYF. The CDR3 nucleotides are TGTGCCAGCATCTCCGGGGGTAGCCGCTCCTACGAGCAGTACTTC. V gene TRBV11-2 combines with J gene TRBJ2-7; possibly TRBD2 for D (6 bases). CDR1 is SGHAT and CDR2 is FQNNGV in the germline V gene. V dropped 7 bases and J dropped 0 bases, with 16 bases sitting between them. The length of the CDR3 is 15 residues.

This sequence joins TRBV18 and TRBJ1-6; D might be TRBD1 (6 bases). Looked up from germline, CDR1 is KGHSH and CDR2 is LQKENI. CDR3 length equals 15 residues. The ends were cut back, 3 bases at V and 8 bases at J, with 14 bases in the middle. CDR3 DNA sequence: TGTGCCAGCTCACCGGGTAGCAGGGGAGATTCACCCCTCCACTTT. This sequence encodes CASSPGSRGDSPLHF.

The rearrangement uses TRBV7-9 and TRBJ2-1; D possibly corresponds to TRBD2 (5 bases). The CDR3 covers 16 residues. V lost 0 bases and J 1 base, leaving 10 bases between the germline ends. Germline CDR1 and CDR2: SEHNR and FQNEAQ (reference sequence). CDR3 residues: CASSLAGGPSYNEQFF. The CDR3 DNA reads TGTGCCAGCAGCTTAGCCGGAGGACCATCCTACAATGAGCAGTTCTTC.

V is TRBV20-1 and J is TRBJ2-3; D gene ambiguous. Trimming shortened V by 6 bases and J by 10 bases, and 14 bases separated the two germline ends. CDR3 length equals 11 residues. Per germline, CDR1 DFQATT and CDR2 SNEGSKA (reference sequence). The CDR3 reads CSAETHNPQYF. The CDR3 DNA sequence: TGCAGTGCCGAGACTCACAATCCGCAGTATTTT.

The chain has TRBV11-2 and TRBJ2-7; 13 nucleotides match TRBD2. The length of the CDR3 is 18 residues. V lost 1 base to trimming and J lost 2 bases; unmatched junction nucleotides: 8. Germline V gene sequence: CDR1 SGHAT, CDR2 FQNNGV. Written as DNA, the CDR3 is TGTGCCAGCAGCTTAGTAGCGACTAGCGGGGGGACGACCTACGAGCAGTACTTC. Translated: CASSLVATSGGTTYEQYF.

The chain recombines TRBV21-1 with TRBJ1-5; TRBD1 reflects the table's D call only, with no check against the DNA. TRBV21-1 is described as a pseudogene. CDR3 length equals 13 residues. The CDR3, as DNA: TGTGCCAGCAGGCTGAACAGGGGCCAGCCCCAGCATTTT. Translating gives CASRLNRGQPQHF.

This chain uses TRBV15 with TRBJ1-2; a possible D gene is TRBD1 (6 bases). There are 15 residues in the CDR3. The V gene's germline CDR1 is LNHNV and CDR2 YYDKDF (reference sequence). The V gene lost 3 bases and the J gene lost 0 bases, with 11 bases spanning the gap. The CDR3 nucleotides are TGTGCCACCAGCAGGGGCGACAGGTCTAACTATGGCTACACCTTC. As protein: CATSRGDRSNYGYTF.

The rearrangement joins TRBV13 to TRBJ2-7; a possible D gene is TRBD2 (6 bases). The V gene lost 4 bases and the J gene lost 2 bases, with 24 bases spanning the gap. The CDR3 runs to 18 residues. Germline loops: CDR1 PRHDT, CDR2 FYEKMQ (reference sequence). DNA for the CDR3: TGTGCCAGCAGCTCCCGGAACGGTTTGGCGGGGCCAGCCTACGAGCAGTACTTC. This sequence encodes CASSSRNGLAGPAYEQYF.

The chain uses TRBV19 and TRBJ2-6, with D possibly being TRBD1 (6 bases). CDR3 length: 15 amino acids. The germline CDR1 and CDR2 sequences are LNHDA and SQIVND (reference sequence). The V gene lost 6 bases and the J gene lost 2 bases, with 11 bases spanning the gap. In DNA form, the CDR3 reads TGTGCCAGTAGCATCAACAGGGCTGGGGCCAACGTCCTGACTTTC. Protein: CASSINRAGANVLTF.

A note on this clone: Other DNA variants within this sample encode the same CDR3. This rearrangement joins TRBV5-1 to TRBJ2-1; 8 bases line up with TRBD2. V dropped 0 bases and J dropped 0; count of bases not matched to a gene: 2. The germline CDR1 and CDR2 sequences are SGHRS and YFSETQ. This CDR3 is built from 16 residues. CDR3 in amino acids: CASSLVAGSSYNEQFF. DNA of the CDR3: TGCGCCAGCAGCTTGGTAGCGGGGTCCTCCTACAATGAGCAGTTCTTC.

The chain employs TRBV10-2 and TRBJ1-6; 9 bases align to TRBD1. Germline assignment: CDR1 WSHSY and CDR2 SAAADI. V trimming: 4 bases; J trimming: 13 bases; junction bases outside the gene matches: 5. The CDR3 runs 13 residues. The CDR3 sequence: CASSGDRGEPLHF. The CDR3 DNA reads TGCGCCAGCAGTGGAGACAGGGGGGAGCCCCTCCACTTT.

The chain is built from TRBV2 and TRBJ2-1; 7 bases align to TRBD1. This CDR3 is built from 13 residues. The V gene's germline CDR1 is SNHLY and CDR2 FYNNEI. The J segment lost 6 bases and the V segment lost 6 bases, leaving 5 bases of the junction unmatched. CDR3 nucleotide sequence: TGTGCCAGCAGCGTCGGGACAGCCAATGAGCAGTTCTTC. It encodes CASSVGTANEQFF.

The rearrangement joins TRBV28 to TRBJ1-3; D remains unclear. The CDR3 loop spans 14 amino acids. The V and J ends lost 2 bases and 2 bases respectively, with 7 bases between them. Germline CDR1 and CDR2: MDHEN and SYDVKM. The CDR3 nucleotides are TGTGCCAGCAGTTTACAGGTGCCTGGAAACACCATATATTTT. This sequence encodes CASSLQVPGNTIYF.

The chain recombines TRBV28 with TRBJ1-5, with D perhaps TRBD1 (6 bases). Germline V gives CDR1 MDHEN, CDR2 SYDVKM. V dropped 6 bases and J dropped 7 bases, with 10 bases sitting between them. CDR3 length: 12 amino acids. The CDR3 region has the DNA TGTGCCAGCAGGCCACAGGGACAGCCCCAGCATTTT. Residues: CASRPQGQPQHF. The variable domain in full, with the rest retrieved from reference TRBV28 and TRBJ1-5, is DVKVTQSSRYLVKRTGEKVFLECVQDMDHENMFWYRQDPGLGLRLIYFSYDVKMKEKGDIPEGYSVSREKKERFSLILESASTNQTSMYLCASRPQGQPQHFGDGTRLSIL.

Details on this clone: At one end, the junction sequence differs from germline, possibly due to a read error. Other DNA sequences within the sample encode an identical CDR3. The CDR3 here is CASSLGQGSSYEQYF. The CDR3 nucleotides read TGCGCCAGCAGTTTGGGACAGGGGAGCTCCTACGAGCAGTACTTC. The chain has TRBV5-1 and TRBJ2-7; 10 nucleotides line up with TRBD1. Germline loops: CDR1 SGHRS, CDR2 YFSETQ. CDR3 length: 15 residues.

The chain couples TRBV5-1 to TRBJ2-5, with D possibly being TRBD1 (6 bases). The CDR3 totals 17 residues. Between the trimmed V and J ends, which lost 0 bases and 4 bases, there was a span of 19 bases. In germline, CDR1 is SGHRS, CDR2 YFSETQ. The CDR3, as DNA: TGCGCCAGCAGCTTGGCTACAGGGTACGTCGGTGGAGAGACCCAGTACTTC. This sequence encodes CASSLATGYVGGETQYF.

As to this clone: Other DNA sequences of this sample code for an identical CDR3. The chain is built from TRBV7-9 and TRBJ1-3, with no clear D. This CDR3 has 14 amino acids. CDR1 and CDR2 (germline): SEHNR, FQNEAQ (reference sequence). Trimming stripped 2 bases from V and 0 bases from J, with 5 bases between. CDR3 in amino acids: CASSLSLSGNTIYF. The CDR3 nucleotides read TGTGCCAGCAGCTTATCCCTCTCTGGAAACACCATATATTTT.

This clone was found many times. The same CDR3 also results from other DNA sequences found in this sample. The V and J genes are TRBV12-2 and TRBJ1-2. TRBV12-2 is a pseudogene locus. The CDR3 is made up of 18 amino acids. The chain's CDR3 is CASRLESRGGGRSYGYTF. In nucleotides, the CDR3 is TGTGCAAGTCGCTTAGAGAGTAGGGGAGGGGGGAGAAGTTATGGCTACACCTTC.

This rearrangement joins TRBV24-1 to TRBJ2-3; no clear D. Germline CDR1 and CDR2: KGHDR and SFDVKD. The CDR3 is 16 residues long. V gave up 5 bases and J gave up 0 bases, with 14 bases separating them. CDR3 DNA: TGTGCCACCAGTGGCCCCACAAGTTCTAGCACAGATACGCAGTATTTT. The encoded protein is CATSGPTSSSTDTQYF.

The chain combines TRBV18 with TRBJ1-4; D possibly corresponds to TRBD1 (5 bases). V was shortened by 3 bases and J by 5 bases, with 10 bases between the two germline ends. This CDR3 spans 14 amino acids. Germline V CDR1 and CDR2: KGHSH, LQKENI. Written as DNA, the CDR3 is TGTGCCAGCTCACCCGGGACTAGAAATGAAAAACTGTTTTTT. This translates into CASSPGTRNEKLFF.

The chain couples TRBV13 to TRBJ1-1, with 10 bases that match TRBD1. The CDR3 runs to 14 residues. Per germline, CDR1 PRHDT and CDR2 FYEKMQ (reference sequence). After removal of 5 bases from V and 3 bases from J, the junction contained 3 bases not matched to a gene. CDR3 nucleotide sequence: TGTGCCAGCAGCCCAGGGACAGGGGACACTGAAGCTTTCTTT. This sequence encodes CASSPGTGDTEAFF.

The rearrangement links TRBV16 to TRBJ2-3; 9 bases fit TRBD1. This CDR3 contains 14 residues. V lost 5 bases and J lost 5; bases outside the gene matches: 5. Germline loops: CDR1 KGHSY, CDR2 FQNENV. CDR3: CASSIGQGKDTQYF. CDR3 nucleotide sequence: TGTGCCAGCAGCATCGGACAGGGGAAAGATACGCAGTATTTT.

J is TRBJ2-7 and V is TRBV28, with 8 nucleotides matching TRBD2. The CDR3 is made up of 19 amino acids. V trimming: 1 base; J trimming: 2 bases; junction bases outside the gene matches: 16. The germline V gene encodes CDR1 MDHEN and CDR2 SYDVKM. This CDR3 is CASSLFPPTGGILTYEQYF. The CDR3 DNA is TGTGCCAGCAGTTTATTTCCCCCCACGGGGGGGATACTTACCTACGAGCAGTACTTC.

This chain connects TRBV19 to TRBJ1-5, with D hard to call. Germline V CDR1 and CDR2: LNHDA, SQIVND (reference sequence). V dropped 3 bases and J dropped 5 bases, with 5 bases sitting between them. The CDR3 runs to 12 residues. CDR3 residues: CASSISYQPQHF. CDR3 in DNA: TGTGCCAGTAGTATTTCGTATCAGCCCCAGCATTTT. Combining the CDR3 with reference TRBV19 and TRBJ1-5 gives the whole variable domain DGGITQSPKYLFRKEGQNVTLSCEQNLNHDAMYWYRQDPGQGLRLIYYSQIVNDFQKGDIAEGYSVSREKKESFPLTVTSAQKNPTAFYLCASSISYQPQHFGDGTRLSIL.

The rearrangement joins TRBV15 to TRBJ2-7; 8 bases fit TRBD1. CDR3 length: 16 residues. V was pared by 1 base and J by 0 bases, with 5 bases of the junction left unmatched. Germline CDR1 reads LNHNV; CDR2 reads YYDKDF (reference sequence). This CDR3 is CATSRGRDRSSYEQYF. The CDR3 DNA reads as TGTGCCACCAGCAGAGGTAGGGACAGGAGCTCCTACGAGCAGTACTTC. The full variable domain, its missing parts supplied by reference TRBV15 and TRBJ2-7, is DAMVIQNPRYQVTQFGKPVTLSCSQTLNHNVMYWYQQKSSQAPKLLFHYYDKDFNNEADTPDNFQSRRPNTSFCFLDIRSPGLGDTAMYLCATSRGRDRSSYEQYFGPGTRLTVT.

J is TRBJ2-7 and V is TRBV6-5; tentatively, D is TRBD1 (6 bases). The V end was cut by 5 bases, the J end by 4 bases, with 15 bases between. This CDR3 is built from 14 residues. Germline V lookup: CDR1 MNHEY, CDR2 SVGAGI. CDR3 in DNA: TGTGCCAGCAGTATAACCTACAGGGAATACGAGCAGTACTTC. Its translation is CASSITYREYEQYF.

The rearrangement links TRBV7-3 to TRBJ2-1; 9 bases map to TRBD2. CDR3 size: 15 residues. V gave up 1 base and J gave up 10 bases; unmatched junction bases: 8. Germline V gene lookup returns CDR1 SGHTA and CDR2 FQGTGA. Here the CDR3 DNA reads TGTGCCAGCAGCTTAATAGCGGGGGCGGGGAAGGAGCAGTTCTTC. Amino acids: CASSLIAGAGKEQFF.